One and the same sample provided the 11 T cell receptor beta chains below, sequenced in a study of cytomegalovirus exposure and HLA in healthy donors. Amplification used 60 Vbeta primers and 13 Jbeta primers. TCRdb's copy holds only in-frame clones and misses some; the assay was immunoSEQ multiplex PCR. Its listing shows some 200,000 clones. The sequencing sample was made of PBMCs. The receptors come from a girl aged 2 to 9 in good health and CMV-seropositive.

The rearrangement links TRBV13 to TRBJ2-3; 7 bases are shared with TRBD2. From germline, CDR1 is PRHDT and CDR2 FYEKMQ (reference sequence). This CDR3 region has 14 residues. J was trimmed by 3 bases and V by 2 bases; bases with no gene match: 2. The CDR3 protein is CASSLRRGTDTQYF. As DNA, the CDR3 is TGTGCCAGCAGCTTACGGCGGGGGACAGATACGCAGTATTTT.

This sequence joins TRBV5-1 and TRBJ2-1; D may be TRBD2 (6 bases). The CDR3 runs 17 residues. V dropped 5 bases and J dropped 3 bases, with 21 bases sitting between them. Germline CDR1 SGHRS, CDR2 YFSETQ. CDR3 loop: CASSFIPSSENYNEQFF. CDR3 nucleotide sequence: TGCGCCAGCAGTTTCATCCCCTCTAGCGAAAACTACAATGAGCAGTTCTTC.

V gene TRBV28 combines with J gene TRBJ2-2; no clear D. The CDR3 length is 13 residues. The germline V and J ends were trimmed by 4 bases and 5 bases, with 8 bases remaining between them. CDR1 and CDR2 from the germline V gene are MDHEN and SYDVKM. CDR3: CASSSRLTGELFF. The CDR3 DNA reads as TGTGCCAGCAGTTCGAGGTTAACCGGGGAGCTGTTTTTT.

The chain combines TRBV7-3 with TRBJ2-7, with 8 bases identical to TRBD2. The CDR3 loop spans 16 amino acids. Per germline, CDR1 SGHTA and CDR2 FQGTGA. Unmatched junction bases numbered 8, after V lost 1 base and J lost 3 bases. The CDR3 is CASSLNGGLAFYEQYF. The CDR3 nucleotides are TGTGCCAGCAGCTTAAATGGTGGACTAGCTTTCTACGAGCAGTACTTC.

CDR3: CASSLAAGNEQFF. CDR3 DNA sequence: TGTGCCAGCAGCTTAGCCGCGGGCAATGAGCAGTTCTTC. The genes are TRBV7-8 and TRBJ2-1; perhaps TRBD2 as D (5 bases). Trimming shortened V by 0 bases and J by 6 bases, and 6 bases separated the two germline ends. CDR1 is SGHVS and CDR2 is FQNEAQ in the germline V gene. CDR3 size: 13 residues. Variable domain in full (rest from reference TRBV7-8 and TRBJ2-1): GAGVSQSPRYKVAKRGQDVALRCDPISGHVSLFWYQQALGQGPEFLTYFQNEAQLDKSGLPSDRFFAERPEGSVSTLKIQRTQQEDSAVYLCASSLAAGNEQFFGPGTRLTVL.

V usage is TRBV6-1 and J usage is TRBJ2-2; 7 bases align to TRBD1. Unmatched junction bases numbered 0, after V lost 4 bases and J lost 7 bases. Per germline, CDR1 MNHNS and CDR2 SASEGT. This CDR3 is built from 12 residues. For the CDR3, the DNA is TGTGCCAGCAGTGGGGACAGCGGGGAGCTGTTTTTT. Protein sequence: CASSGDSGELFF.

This chain joins TRBV27 and TRBJ2-7; 9 bases line up with TRBD2. The CDR3 is 17 residues long. Trimming at V came to 5 bases and at J to 6 bases, leaving 17 bases not matched to a gene. Germline loops: CDR1 MNHEY, CDR2 SMNVEV (reference sequence). CDR3 in amino acids: CASSLVRAGGQDSEQYF. The DNA of the CDR3 is TGTGCCAGCAGTCTAGTAAGGGCGGGAGGGCAAGATTCCGAGCAGTACTTC.

About this clone: Mismatch with germline at one junction end may stem from a read error. V is TRBV18 and J is TRBJ1-4, with 7 bases that match TRBD1. Germline CDR1 KGHSH, CDR2 LQKENI. The CDR3 runs 15 residues. The CDR3 DNA sequence: TGTGCCAGCTCACCAGGGGACAGCAGAAATGAAAAACTGTCTTTT. Its translation: CASSPGDSRNEKLSF.

V gene TRBV5-1 combines with J gene TRBJ2-7; 7 nucleotides line up with TRBD1. V trimming: 0 bases; J trimming: 6 bases; junction bases outside the gene matches: 6. This CDR3 comprises 14 residues. Germline values: CDR1 SGHRS, CDR2 YFSETQ. The CDR3 region is CASSLDTGVREQYF. In DNA, the CDR3 is TGCGCCAGCAGCTTGGATACAGGGGTTCGCGAGCAGTACTTC.

The rearrangement joins TRBV23-1 to TRBJ1-1; the D gene is possibly TRBD1 (5 bases). TRBV23-1 has ORF status, its function being uncertain. V lost 7 bases to trimming and J lost 3 bases, with 18 bases between them. This CDR3 has 15 amino acids. This chain's CDR3 is CASIRLWDWDTEAFF. DNA of the CDR3: TGCGCCAGCATCAGGTTGTGGGACTGGGACACTGAAGCTTTCTTT.

The gene calls are TRBV25-1 and TRBJ1-1; no clear D gene. Germline CDR1 is MGHDK and CDR2 is SYGVNS. The V end lost 4 bases, the J end lost 2 bases, and 20 bases lay between the germline ends. This CDR3 has 17 amino acids. CDR3 sequence: CASSAGTGNYGNTEAFF. CDR3 nucleotides: TGTGCCAGCAGTGCAGGTACCGGAAATTACGGAAACACTGAAGCTTTCTTT. Full variable domain (missing parts from reference TRBV25-1 and TRBJ1-1): EADIYQTPRYLVIGTGKKITLECSQTMGHDKMYWYQQDPGMELHLIHYSYGVNSTEKGDLSSESTVSRIRTEHFPLTLESARPSHTSQYLCASSAGTGNYGNTEAFFGQGTRLTVV.